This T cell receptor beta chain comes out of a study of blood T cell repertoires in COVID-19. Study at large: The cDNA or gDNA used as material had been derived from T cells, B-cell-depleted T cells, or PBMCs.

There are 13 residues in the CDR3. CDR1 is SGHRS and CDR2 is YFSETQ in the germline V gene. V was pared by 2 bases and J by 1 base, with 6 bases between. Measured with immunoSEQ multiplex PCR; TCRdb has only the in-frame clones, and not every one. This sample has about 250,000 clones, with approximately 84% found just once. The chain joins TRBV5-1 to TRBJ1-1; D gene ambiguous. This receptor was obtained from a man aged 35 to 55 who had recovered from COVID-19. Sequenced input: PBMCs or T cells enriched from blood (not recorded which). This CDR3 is CASSFEQNTEAFF. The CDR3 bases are TGCGCCAGCAGCTTCGAGCAGAACACTGAAGCTTTCTTT.